One and the same sample provided the 28 T cell receptor beta chains below, sequenced in a study of Graves' ophthalmopathy and Graves' hyperthyroidism. Amplification from RNA transcripts yielded the TCR beta CDR3 regions. An opening RT-PCR round employed HTBI primers and preceded a second-round multiplex PCR. Via MiXCR, TCRdb re-called the multiplex PCR reads, giving one row per CDR3 protein. In the table there are 240,000 or so distinct CDR3 sequences, less than 55% of which are singletons. The sequenced sample was peripheral blood. Every receptor here comes from an adult man with Graves' ophthalmopathy.

V is TRBV20-1 and J is TRBJ2-5, with 8 bases identical to TRBD1. Germline lookup yields CDR1 DFQATT and CDR2 SNEGSKA (reference sequence). The CDR3 covers 13 residues. V trimming: 5 bases; J trimming: 5 bases; junction bases outside the gene matches: 7. CDR3 amino acids: CSALGQGEETQYF. In nucleotides, the CDR3 is TGCAGTGCTCTTGGACAGGGAGAGGAGACCCAGTACTTC.

The chain carries TRBV7-9 and TRBJ2-7; 8 bases align to TRBD1. This CDR3 is built from 13 residues. Germline V gene data show CDR1 as SEHNR and CDR2 as FQNEAQ (reference sequence). Unmatched junction bases numbered 2, after V lost 3 bases and J lost 4 bases. The CDR3 loop reads CASSFTGGYEQYF. Here the CDR3 DNA reads TGTGCCAGCAGCTTTACAGGGGGATACGAGCAGTACTTC.

The chain is built from TRBV28 and TRBJ2-7, with 9 bases lining up with TRBD1. This CDR3 has 14 amino acids. Germline loops: CDR1 MDHEN, CDR2 SYDVKM. V dropped 8 bases and J dropped 0; count of bases not matched to a gene: 5. CDR3 in amino acids: CASRDRGGSYEQYF. The CDR3 DNA is TGTGCCAGCCGAGACAGGGGGGGCTCCTACGAGCAGTACTTC.

V and J are TRBV29-1 and TRBJ2-2; TRBD2 matches at 8 bases. Per germline, CDR1 SQVTM and CDR2 ANQGSEA. CDR3 length: 12 amino acids. Trimming took 2 bases from V and 8 from J; bases not matched to a gene: 1. The CDR3 DNA reads as TGCAGCGTTGAATTAGCGGGAGGGGAGCTGTTTTTT. It is translated as CSVELAGGELFF.

In regard to this clonotype: This may be a read error: a much more frequent sequence differs by one nucleotide. This sequence joins TRBV12-3 or TRBV12-4 and TRBJ1-2; TRBD1 agrees at 7 bases. CDR3 length: 12 amino acids. V lost 11 bases, J lost 6 bases, and 9 bases stayed unmatched. The CDR3 protein is CASGQQNHGYTF. The CDR3 coding sequence is TGTGCCTCGGGACAGCAAAACCATGGCTACACCTTC.

This clonotype occurred a few times. The V gene is TRBV5-1, the J gene TRBJ2-7, with 13 nucleotides matching TRBD2. The V gene end was trimmed by 2 bases and the J gene end by 3 bases; junction bases not matched to a gene: 5. This CDR3 has 16 residues. Germline V gives CDR1 SGHRS, CDR2 YFSETQ. DNA of the CDR3: TGCGCCAGCAGCTTTGGAGGGACTAGCGGGAACTACGAGCAGTACTTC. Residues: CASSFGGTSGNYEQYF.

This chain connects TRBV25-1 to TRBJ2-7, with D uncertain. The V gene lost 5 bases and the J gene lost 2 bases, with 16 bases spanning the gap. This CDR3 comprises 15 residues. Germline V gives CDR1 MGHDK, CDR2 SYGVNS. CDR3 DNA: TGTGCCAGCAGTTCCTTAGGCTCCCGGGCCTACGAGCAGTACTTC. Its translation: CASSSLGSRAYEQYF.

This clonotype was seen a handful of times. The chain employs TRBV7-9 and TRBJ2-2; tentative D call: TRBD1 (6 bases). Deletions cut 4 bases from V and 0 bases from J, with 12 bases between. This CDR3 region has 16 residues. CDR1 SEHNR and CDR2 FQNEAQ come from the germline V gene (reference sequence). Written as DNA, the CDR3 is TGTGCCAGCAGCTCCAGAGGACAGTCGAACACCGGGGAGCTGTTTTTT. It yields the protein CASSSRGQSNTGELFF.

Worth noting for this clonotype: Mismatch with germline at one junction end may stem from a read error. The chain recombines TRBV6-5 with TRBJ2-7; 9 nucleotides line up with TRBD1. CDR3 size: 15 residues. The germline V gene has CDR1 MNHEY and CDR2 SVGAGI. In DNA form, the CDR3 reads TGTGCCAGCAGCTACAGGGGGCAGGAGGCCTACAAGCAGTACTTC. It is translated as CASSYRGQEAYKQYF.

This clonotype has just a few counts. At one end, the junction sequence differs from germline, possibly due to a read error. CDR3 sequence reads: CASSLGLGGGLAGHYEQYF. For the CDR3, the DNA is TGTGCCAGCAGCTTGGGGTTGGGCGGGGGACTAGCCGGCCACTACGAGCAGTACTTC. The V gene is TRBV5-1, the J gene TRBJ2-7; 9 nucleotides align to TRBD2. The CDR3 sequence is 19 residues long. Looked up from germline, CDR1 is SGHRS and CDR2 is YFSETQ.

The table lists this clonotype with a few counts. This chain uses TRBV20-1 with TRBJ2-2, with D uncertain. The CDR3 consists of 12 residues. Between the trimmed V and J ends, which lost 0 bases and 14 bases, there was a span of 13 bases. Germline CDR1 and CDR2: DFQATT and SNEGSKA (reference sequence). The DNA for the CDR3 is TGCAGTGCTAGAGATCGTGTCGCCAGCCTGTTTTTT. This sequence encodes CSARDRVASLFF.

This clonotype was detected ten times or more. The chain recombines TRBV7-9 with TRBJ1-6, with 7 bases that match TRBD1. The CDR3 totals 14 residues. The J segment lost 10 bases and the V segment lost 6 bases, leaving 9 bases of the junction unmatched. Germline loops: CDR1 SEHNR, CDR2 FQNEAQ (reference sequence). For the CDR3, the DNA is TGTGCCAGCAGTCGAGACAGGGAGCGATCACCCCTCCACTTT. Its translation: CASSRDRERSPLHF.

J is TRBJ1-5 and V is TRBV7-2; maybe TRBD1 (5 bases). V gave up 5 bases and J gave up 5 bases, with 10 bases separating them. The germline CDR1 and CDR2 sequences are SGHTA and FQGNSA. This CDR3 region has 13 residues. CDR3 coding DNA: TGTGCCAGCAGCCCCGACAGTGATCAGCCCCAGCATTTT. It translates to CASSPDSDQPQHF.

In this sample, this clonotype turned up a few times. V gene TRBV12-3 or TRBV12-4 combines with J gene TRBJ1-1; 11 bases align to TRBD1. The CDR3 runs 14 residues. V trimming: 3 bases; J trimming: 6 bases; junction bases outside the gene matches: 3. The CDR3 is CASSLGTGGAEAFF. Here the CDR3 DNA reads TGTGCCAGCAGTTTGGGGACAGGGGGAGCTGAAGCTTTCTTT.

The rearrangement joins TRBV5-1 to TRBJ2-5, with no clear D. Trimming removed 0 bases at V and 5 bases at J, with 5 bases between. Germline V gene sequence: CDR1 SGHRS, CDR2 YFSETQ. There are 12 residues in the CDR3. In nucleotides, the CDR3 is TGCGCCAGCAGCTTGGTTAGCGAGACCCAGTACTTC. It specifies CASSLVSETQYF.

The rearrangement links TRBV12-3 or TRBV12-4 to TRBJ1-1, with D maybe TRBD1 (6 bases). The CDR3 is made up of 16 amino acids. The V and J ends lost 6 bases and 1 base respectively, with 18 bases between them. The CDR3 DNA reads as TGTGCCAGCAGAGGGTCGGCCGGACAGAAGAACACTGAAGCTTTCTTT. Protein sequence: CASRGSAGQKNTEAFF.

The chain couples TRBV6-5 to TRBJ1-6, with 11 bases aligning to TRBD1. This CDR3 has 14 residues. The germline V gene has CDR1 MNHEY and CDR2 SVGAGI. With 4 bases clipped from V and 10 bases from J, the junction kept 3 bases outside the gene matches. The CDR3 protein is CASSWDRGVSPLHF. Written as DNA, the CDR3 is TGTGCCAGCAGTTGGGACAGGGGGGTATCACCCCTCCACTTT.

The J gene is TRBJ1-2, the V gene TRBV5-1; D possibly corresponds to TRBD1 (6 bases). The CDR3 spans 15 residues. Germline V lookup: CDR1 SGHRS, CDR2 YFSETQ. Trimming took off 0 bases at V and 4 bases at J, with 13 bases between the two ends. The CDR3 sequence is CASSLVPGDPYGYTF. The DNA of the CDR3 is TGCGCCAGCAGCTTGGTTCCAGGGGACCCCTATGGCTACACCTTC.

V usage is TRBV2 and J usage is TRBJ2-3, with D possibly being TRBD1 or TRBD2 (5 bases each). This CDR3 spans 12 amino acids. Germline V gene data show CDR1 as SNHLY and CDR2 as FYNNEI. Trimming shortened V by 8 bases and J by 8 bases, and 14 bases separated the two germline ends. The CDR3 DNA follows: TGTGCCAGCGTGCCGGGACGTGGTACGCAGTATTTT. It specifies CASVPGRGTQYF. The complete variable domain, with remaining parts taken from reference TRBV2 and TRBJ2-3, reads EPEVTQTPSHQVTQMGQEVILRCVPISNHLYFYWYRQILGQKVEFLVSFYNNEISEKSEIFDDQFSVERPDGSNFTLKIRSTKLEDSAMYFCASVPGRGTQYFGPGTRLTVL.

This chain joins TRBV20-1 and TRBJ1-2, with unresolved D. Trimming removed 0 bases from V and 2 bases from J, with 7 bases in between. Germline CDR1 and CDR2: DFQATT and SNEGSKA (reference sequence). The CDR3 covers 13 residues. CDR3 DNA sequence: TGCAGTGCTAGAGAAGCGGCAAACTATGGCTACACCTTC. Its protein is CSAREAANYGYTF.

The chain recombines TRBV5-1 with TRBJ1-2; D gene uncertain. V shed 4 bases and J shed 4 bases, with 11 bases lying between them. The CDR3 loop spans 13 amino acids. Germline values: CDR1 SGHRS, CDR2 YFSETQ. CDR3 residues: CASSVEVGYGYTF. DNA of the CDR3: TGCGCCAGCAGCGTCGAGGTCGGCTATGGCTACACCTTC.

This clonotype was found a few times. The chain uses TRBV29-1 and TRBJ1-5, with 9 bases lining up with TRBD1. In germline, CDR1 is SQVTM, CDR2 ANQGSEA. The length of the CDR3 is 14 residues. Losses at the gene ends were 4 bases for V and 5 bases for J; bases not matched to a gene: 6. CDR3 sequence reads: CSVGDRAGDQPQHF. CDR3 DNA sequence: TGCAGCGTTGGGGACAGGGCGGGGGATCAGCCCCAGCATTTT.

V gene TRBV3-1 combines with J gene TRBJ2-7; 7 bases match TRBD2. CDR1 is LGHDT, CDR2 YNNKEL, per germline (reference sequence). V lost 3 bases and J lost 6; bases outside the gene matches: 8. CDR3 length: 14 residues. DNA for the CDR3: TGTGCCAGCAGCCAGAGGGGAGGGAGGCGCGAGCAGTACTTC. Translation gives CASSQRGGRREQYF.

This clonotype was picked up a small number of times. The genes are TRBV29-1 and TRBJ2-5; D is undetermined. V lost 6 bases, J lost 0 bases, and 11 bases lay in between. Germline loops: CDR1 SQVTM, CDR2 ANQGSEA. The length of the CDR3 is 13 residues. CDR3 sequence reads: CSVDDGYQETQYF. In nucleotides, the CDR3 is TGCAGCGTCGATGACGGGTACCAAGAGACCCAGTACTTC.

The V gene is TRBV10-2, the J gene TRBJ2-5; D gene unclear. The germline CDR1 and CDR2 sequences are WSHSY and SAAADI. The CDR3 consists of 12 residues. Between the trimmed V and J ends, which lost 2 bases and 5 bases, there was a span of 6 bases. In DNA, the CDR3 is TGCGCCAGCAGTGAGGGTTACGAGACCCAGTACTTC. Protein sequence: CASSEGYETQYF.

The J gene is TRBJ2-7, the V gene TRBV11-2, with 7 positions matching TRBD1. CDR3 length: 15 amino acids. From germline, CDR1 is SGHAT and CDR2 FQNNGV. V lost 2 bases and J lost 5; bases outside the gene matches: 9. The chain's CDR3 is CASSLSVGTAHEQYF. CDR3 DNA: TGTGCCAGCAGCTTATCGGTAGGGACAGCCCACGAGCAGTACTTC.

This chain links TRBV2 with TRBJ1-5, with TRBD1 matching over 7 bases. Trimming removed 8 bases from V and 3 bases from J; junction bases left unmatched: 1. Per germline, CDR1 SNHLY and CDR2 FYNNEI. This CDR3 is 12 amino acids long. This chain's CDR3 is CASQGDNQPQHF. The CDR3, as DNA: TGTGCCAGCCAGGGGGACAATCAGCCCCAGCATTTT.

The rearrangement joins TRBV9 to TRBJ1-4, with 7 bases matching TRBD1. Germline V gives CDR1 SGDLS, CDR2 YYNGEE. The CDR3 length is 15 residues. With V trimmed by 3 bases and J by 5 bases, 7 bases remained unmatched. CDR3 nucleotide sequence: TGTGCCAGCAGCGCTGGACAGGCAAAGAATGAAAAACTGTTTTTT. It encodes CASSAGQAKNEKLFF.